A selection of T cell receptor beta chains follows, all from one sample in a study of control samples from healthy donors and cancer patients. The table came from immunoSEQ multiplex PCR; TCRdb's copy has only in-frame clones and leaves some out. Seen here are roughly 130,000 clones, about 88% observed once, and the top ten hold more than 2.5%. The material sequenced was blood. These receptors were collected from a man aged 45-65 years in good health. CDR3s include the opening cysteine and the closing phenylalanine or tryptophan. The D gene is left open where the match is weak.

V	D	J	CDR3
TRBV19	-	TRBJ2-7	CASSIGGTSSYEQYF
TRBV7-2	-	TRBJ1-1	CASSLARGGTEAFF
TRBV5-5	-	TRBJ1-5	CASSSGLSQPQHF
TRBV12-3/TRBV12-4	-	TRBJ2-7	CASSLGRGHQYF
TRBV30	-	TRBJ2-1	CAWKKKSSYNEQFF
TRBV7-8	-	TRBJ1-2	CASSPSRYDVIWSGYTF
TRBV28	TRBD2	TRBJ2-1	CASRGLAGGTSPNEQFF
TRBV2	TRBD1	TRBJ1-1	CASKRDRSSPTEAFF
TRBV6-5	-	TRBJ1-2	CASSPGNFGYGYTF
TRBV4-1	-	TRBJ2-5	CASSQEKGHPYQETQYF
TRBV20-1	-	TRBJ2-1	CSATTHNEQFF
TRBV2	TRBD1	TRBJ2-5	CASSPIGDRAETQYF
TRBV18	-	TRBJ1-1	CASRRGDQNTEAFF
TRBV5-1	-	TRBJ1-2	CASSLTGERNYGYTF
TRBV28	TRBD2	TRBJ2-7	CASSRAAGPYEQYF
TRBV25-1	-	TRBJ2-7	CASSEISGLDSYEQYF
TRBV5-1	TRBD2	TRBJ2-7	CASSLMGGNVEQYF
TRBV6-6	-	TRBJ1-4	CASSPNPLRTERINEKLFF
TRBV7-9	-	TRBJ2-2	CASSIVFTGELFF
TRBV7-8	-	TRBJ2-3	CASSLSGARTDTQYF
TRBV27	TRBD1	TRBJ2-7	CASSQGQGAVTYEQYF
TRBV9	-	TRBJ2-1	CASSVVMASREQFF
TRBV4-1	-	TRBJ2-2	CASSRDILTGELFF
TRBV28	-	TRBJ2-7	CASSLASPGLHEQYF
TRBV2	TRBD2	TRBJ2-3	CASTPRAGGDTQYF
TRBV29-1	TRBD1	TRBJ2-1	CSARSGTVYNEQFF
TRBV24-1	TRBD1	TRBJ1-5	CATSGGQVNQPQHF
TRBV14	-	TRBJ1-2	CASSPDRLVYGYTF
TRBV5-4	-	TRBJ2-5	CASSSGTSQETQYF
TRBV28	-	TRBJ1-6	CASSITNSPLHF
TRBV11-2	TRBD2	TRBJ2-2	CASSPPRSRDYNTGELFF
TRBV4-2	-	TRBJ2-3	CASSQEWPGPSTDTQYF
TRBV2	TRBD1	TRBJ2-1	CARPGQGVNEQFF
TRBV3-1/TRBV3-2	TRBD1	TRBJ1-4	CASSQEGTGYGKLFF
TRBV24-1	-	TRBJ2-1	CATSGRPGLNEQFF
TRBV4-1	-	TRBJ2-1	CASSQEESGHYNEQFF
TRBV27	-	TRBJ2-1	CASSLQGEPGENEQFF
TRBV5-1	-	TRBJ1-2	CASSFGGLGYGYTF
TRBV2	TRBD1	TRBJ2-3	CASRNTGASTDTQYF
TRBV19	TRBD1	TRBJ2-1	CASRTGFDEQFF
TRBV15	-	TRBJ1-3	CATSSQKGLGLGNTIYF
TRBV20-1	-	TRBJ2-7	CSAWSGEQYF
TRBV6-5	-	TRBJ2-2	CASSYSAGELFF
TRBV5-1	TRBD1	TRBJ1-2	CASSTGQGYGYTF
TRBV5-1	TRBD1	TRBJ1-1	CASSLPTGGDTEAFF
TRBV6-5	-	TRBJ2-5	CASSYSNGYPGETQYF
TRBV13	-	TRBJ1-2	CASSHPTHIANYGYTF
TRBV7-2	-	TRBJ2-3	CASSPPLGTQYF
TRBV7-2	-	TRBJ2-7	CASSLVQGVYEQYF
TRBV5-5	-	TRBJ1-5	CASSLSPGQGGQPQHF
TRBV5-6	TRBD2	TRBJ2-4	CASSSTSGLNIQYF
TRBV6-5	-	TRBJ1-4	CASSPRTASSEKLFF
TRBV30	-	TRBJ2-7	CAWTDLTYEQYF
TRBV7-3	-	TRBJ2-3	CASSFGTDTQYF
TRBV29-1	TRBD2	TRBJ2-7	CSAKGASGTSYEQYF
TRBV24-1	TRBD1	TRBJ1-3	CATSDRDRGSGNTIYF
TRBV24-1	-	TRBJ2-2	CATGLSGELFF
TRBV18	-	TRBJ2-7	CASSPPLPGPNEQYF